This T cell receptor (beta chain) was profiled in a study of blood T cells in healthy people across ages (dated by TCRdb to 2014 to 2015). Concerning the study at large: In model experiments, roughly one uniquely barcoded TCR beta cDNA molecule per two T cells was captured by template switching. Using the same blood draw, the study looked at two additional independent replicas of 1 million unique cDNA reads for two donors, one aged 18 to 30 and the other aged 80 or older. To avoid experimental bias, donors of different ages were distributed randomly across sequencing lanes. Age-related changes in TCR beta repertoire diversity were measured in the study by deep sequencing normalized with unique cDNA molecular identifiers. Donors were grouped into four age groups: young (average approximately 15 years), middle-aged (roughly 40), aged (around 62) and long-lived (about 89). What the research found in general, with its limitations: The CMV infection status of donors was not known, potentially confounding age-related changes in expanded clonotypes. Observed TCR beta diversity per million T cells fell roughly linearly with age, and a significant reduction was already apparent by age about 38. Since profiling was done on bulk unsorted PBMCs, naive and antigen-experienced compartments could not be conclusively compared. Estimates of total diversity based on one million sequenced T cells were considered lower bounds and underestimates. A strong correlation was found between observed TCR beta diversity and the percentage of naive T cells measured by flow cytometry. Compared with the aged group, the long-lived group had more naive CD4+ T cells, fewer expanded clones and increased TCR diversity, suggesting age selection.

The method was 5' RACE. The second PCR ran for about 6 to 12 cycles and used a J-beta primer mix along with a sample-barcoded 5' primer. A template-switch 5' adaptor carrying 12 random nucleotides introduced a unique molecular identifier onto each TCR beta cDNA molecule. Each sample yielded at least 2.5 million CDR3-containing paired-end reads. First-strand cDNA was synthesized from all RNA with the Mint cDNA synthesis kit, primed by a TRBC-specific oligonucleotide. Following uracil-DNA glycosylase treatment, a first 18-cycle PCR with universal primers M1SS and BC2_uni_R was performed on all cDNA. The authors processed their data as follows. Each sample was normalized by randomly selecting 1 million high-quality reads, each carrying a distinct molecular identifier. Reads with shared molecular identifiers were discarded instead of being binned into consensus sequences. MiTCR, run with a Q25 quality threshold and the strictest error-elimination algorithm, handled CDR3 identification, clonotype clustering and error correction. A nonparametric unseen species model with Euler transformation was used to estimate a lower bound on total TCR beta diversity. The public reads were quality trimmed at Q25 with fastp and then assembled into clones with MiXCR by TCRdb, keeping productive beta chains. Here each entry gathers all rows of one CDR3 protein and keeps the most common genes and DNA. TCRdb's processing, not the study's, gives the V and J calls here. This sample gives roughly 1.9 million distinct CDR3 sequences in total; about 39% of them show up just once. The ten most abundant clones make up 23% of the sample.

The germline V gene gives CDR1 as LGHNA and CDR2 as YNFKEQ. The CDR3 contains 15 residues, cysteine and phenylalanine counted. The only DNA kept is the CDR3, 45 bases in frame from the first base. V loses 1 base of germline sequence and J loses 0 bases, and the interval between the two ends is 10 bases. The donors were under 40 Caucasian individuals from Russia, aged roughly 6 to 100 years, who were systemically healthy. Each donor gave about 9.2 milliliters of peripheral blood, drawn into EDTA-treated Vacutainer tubes. Ficoll-Paque density-gradient centrifugation was used to isolate PBMCs, with at least 6.5 million per sample. Total RNA was extracted from PBMCs with Trizol reagent, with at least 5.5 micrograms obtained per sample. Naive CD45RAhigh/CD27high T cell percentages were measured by flow cytometry on a PBMC aliquot from every donor. This clonotype was observed once. The antigen this receptor binds is unknown. No much larger clone is present one base from it, and per-base qualities are unavailable.

Sequencing used blood. This chain is built from TRBV4-2 and TRBJ2-7, with no reliable assignment of the D segment. The receptor was isolated from a human donor in good health. The DNA sequence reads TGTGCCAGCAGCCAAGGGTCGGCCACCTCCTACGAGCAGTACTTC. Its protein product is CASSQGSATSYEQYF.